This T cell receptor beta chain was observed in a study of blood T cells in healthy people across ages. The CDR3 is 16 amino acids. The V and J ends lost 10 bases and 8 bases, in that order; junction bases with no gene match: 18. Germline CDR1 reads MNHEY; CDR2 reads SMNVEV (reference sequence). Primed by a sample-barcoded 5' primer and a J-beta primer mix, a second PCR proceeded for about 6 to 12 cycles. Using its own MiXCR run on the 5' RACE reads, TCRdb lists one record per CDR3 protein. Of approximately 1,100,000 distinct CDR3 sequences listed, around 43% are singletons. Input material: blood. The sequence was obtained from a woman in her fifties or sixties in good health. This rearrangement joins TRBV27 to TRBJ2-1, with 9 bases lining up with TRBD2. The chain's CDR3 is CATFRLEAGGQHEQFF. CDR3 in DNA: TGTGCCACCTTCCGACTAGAAGCGGGAGGCCAACATGAGCAGTTCTTC.